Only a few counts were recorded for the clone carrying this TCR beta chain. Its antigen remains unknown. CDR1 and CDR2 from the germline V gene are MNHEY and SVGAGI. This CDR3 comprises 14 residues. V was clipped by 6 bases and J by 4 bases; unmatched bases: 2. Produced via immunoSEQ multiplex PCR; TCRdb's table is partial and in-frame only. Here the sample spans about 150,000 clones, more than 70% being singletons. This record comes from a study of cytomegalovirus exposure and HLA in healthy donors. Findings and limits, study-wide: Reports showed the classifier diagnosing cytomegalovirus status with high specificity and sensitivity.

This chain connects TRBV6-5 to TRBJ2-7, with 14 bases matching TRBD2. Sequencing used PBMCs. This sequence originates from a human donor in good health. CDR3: CASRWTSGGYEQYF. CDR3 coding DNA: TGTGCCAGCAGGTGGACTAGCGGGGGGTACGAGCAGTACTTC.